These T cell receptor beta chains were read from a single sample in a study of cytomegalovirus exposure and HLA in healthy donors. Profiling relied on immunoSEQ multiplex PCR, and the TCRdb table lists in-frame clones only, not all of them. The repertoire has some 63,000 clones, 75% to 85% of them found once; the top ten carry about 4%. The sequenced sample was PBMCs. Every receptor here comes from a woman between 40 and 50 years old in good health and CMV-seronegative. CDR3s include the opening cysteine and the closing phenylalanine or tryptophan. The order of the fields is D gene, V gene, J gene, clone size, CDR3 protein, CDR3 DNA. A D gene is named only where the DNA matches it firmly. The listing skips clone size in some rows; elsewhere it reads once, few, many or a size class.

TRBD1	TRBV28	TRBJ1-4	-	CASSSGTGLEKLFF	TGTGCCAGCAGTTCCGGGACAGGGCTAGAAAAACTGTTTTTT
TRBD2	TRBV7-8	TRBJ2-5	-	CASSESGRATETQYF	TGTGCCAGCAGCGAGAGCGGGAGGGCCACTGAGACCCAGTACTTC
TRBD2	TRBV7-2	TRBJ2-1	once	CASSLAVAGGDEQFF	TGTGCCAGCAGCTTAGCTGTAGCGGGAGGAGATGAGCAGTTCTTC
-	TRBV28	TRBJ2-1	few	CASSLGGGSWLAAHNEQFF	TGTGCCAGCAGTTTAGGGGGGGGCTCTTGGCTAGCGGCGCACAATGAGCAGTTCTTC
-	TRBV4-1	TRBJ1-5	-	CASSQRQVDQPQHF	TGCGCCAGCAGCCAACGACAGGTCGATCAGCCCCAGCATTTT
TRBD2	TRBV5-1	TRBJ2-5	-	CASSPGLAGEPQETQYF	TGCGCCAGCAGCCCCGGACTAGCGGGAGAGCCCCAAGAGACCCAGTACTTC
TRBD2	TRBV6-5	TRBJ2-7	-	CASRTYSGRFYEQYF	TGTGCCAGCAGAACCTACAGCGGGAGGTTTTACGAGCAGTACTTC
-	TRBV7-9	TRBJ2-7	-	CSSSLSYEQYF	TGTTCCAGCAGTCTCTCCTACGAGCAGTACTTC
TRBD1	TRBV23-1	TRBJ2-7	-	CASRKTPGTGAYEQYF	TGCGCCAGCAGAAAAACGCCCGGGACAGGGGCCTACGAGCAGTACTTC
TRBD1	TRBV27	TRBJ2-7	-	CASSGYRGQAYEQYF	TGTGCCAGCAGCGGATACAGGGGACAAGCCTACGAGCAGTACTTC
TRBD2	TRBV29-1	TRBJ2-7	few	CSVVASGSPNLGEQYF	TGCAGCGTTGTGGCTAGCGGGAGCCCCAACCTGGGGGAGCAGTACTTC
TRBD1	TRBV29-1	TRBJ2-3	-	CSVVSGQGLPDTDTQYF	TGCAGCGTTGTCTCGGGACAGGGGCTCCCCGACACAGATACGCAGTATTTT
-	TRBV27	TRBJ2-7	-	CASSPLSPYRRNEQYF	TGTGCCAGCAGTCCACTATCCCCTTACAGGAGAAACGAGCAGTACTTC
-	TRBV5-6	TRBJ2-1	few	CASRPKLGTNEQFF	TGTGCCAGCAGGCCTAAACTAGGCACCAATGAGCAGTTCTTC
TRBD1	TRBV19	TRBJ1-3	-	CASSIGQGKAGNTIYF	TGTGCCAGTAGTATCGGACAGGGAAAGGCTGGAAACACCATATATTTT
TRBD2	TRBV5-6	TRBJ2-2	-	CASSLVRTSGTEGELFF	TGTGCCAGCAGCTTGGTAAGGACTAGCGGGACCGAAGGGGAGCTGTTTTTT
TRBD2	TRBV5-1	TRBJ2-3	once	CASSLQRASGRTPDTQYF	TGCGCCAGCAGCTTACAGCGGGCTAGCGGGAGGACTCCAGATACGCAGTATTTT
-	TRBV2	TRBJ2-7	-	CASSEARGTGRYEQYF	TGTGCCAGCAGTGAAGCGCGGGGGACAGGCCGATACGAGCAGTACTTC